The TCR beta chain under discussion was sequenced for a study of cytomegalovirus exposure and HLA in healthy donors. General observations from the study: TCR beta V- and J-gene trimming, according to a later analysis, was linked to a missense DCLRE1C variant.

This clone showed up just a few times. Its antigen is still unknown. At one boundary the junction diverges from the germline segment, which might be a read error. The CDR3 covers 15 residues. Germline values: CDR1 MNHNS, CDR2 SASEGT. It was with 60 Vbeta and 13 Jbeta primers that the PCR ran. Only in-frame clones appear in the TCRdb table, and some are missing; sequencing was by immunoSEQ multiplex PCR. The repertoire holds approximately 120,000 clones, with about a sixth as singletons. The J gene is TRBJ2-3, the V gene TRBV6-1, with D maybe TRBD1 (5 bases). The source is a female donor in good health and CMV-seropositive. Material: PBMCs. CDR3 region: CASSETSLRVDTQYF. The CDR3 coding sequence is TGTGCCAGTAGTGAGACGTCCCTCAGGGTGGATACGCAGTATTTT.